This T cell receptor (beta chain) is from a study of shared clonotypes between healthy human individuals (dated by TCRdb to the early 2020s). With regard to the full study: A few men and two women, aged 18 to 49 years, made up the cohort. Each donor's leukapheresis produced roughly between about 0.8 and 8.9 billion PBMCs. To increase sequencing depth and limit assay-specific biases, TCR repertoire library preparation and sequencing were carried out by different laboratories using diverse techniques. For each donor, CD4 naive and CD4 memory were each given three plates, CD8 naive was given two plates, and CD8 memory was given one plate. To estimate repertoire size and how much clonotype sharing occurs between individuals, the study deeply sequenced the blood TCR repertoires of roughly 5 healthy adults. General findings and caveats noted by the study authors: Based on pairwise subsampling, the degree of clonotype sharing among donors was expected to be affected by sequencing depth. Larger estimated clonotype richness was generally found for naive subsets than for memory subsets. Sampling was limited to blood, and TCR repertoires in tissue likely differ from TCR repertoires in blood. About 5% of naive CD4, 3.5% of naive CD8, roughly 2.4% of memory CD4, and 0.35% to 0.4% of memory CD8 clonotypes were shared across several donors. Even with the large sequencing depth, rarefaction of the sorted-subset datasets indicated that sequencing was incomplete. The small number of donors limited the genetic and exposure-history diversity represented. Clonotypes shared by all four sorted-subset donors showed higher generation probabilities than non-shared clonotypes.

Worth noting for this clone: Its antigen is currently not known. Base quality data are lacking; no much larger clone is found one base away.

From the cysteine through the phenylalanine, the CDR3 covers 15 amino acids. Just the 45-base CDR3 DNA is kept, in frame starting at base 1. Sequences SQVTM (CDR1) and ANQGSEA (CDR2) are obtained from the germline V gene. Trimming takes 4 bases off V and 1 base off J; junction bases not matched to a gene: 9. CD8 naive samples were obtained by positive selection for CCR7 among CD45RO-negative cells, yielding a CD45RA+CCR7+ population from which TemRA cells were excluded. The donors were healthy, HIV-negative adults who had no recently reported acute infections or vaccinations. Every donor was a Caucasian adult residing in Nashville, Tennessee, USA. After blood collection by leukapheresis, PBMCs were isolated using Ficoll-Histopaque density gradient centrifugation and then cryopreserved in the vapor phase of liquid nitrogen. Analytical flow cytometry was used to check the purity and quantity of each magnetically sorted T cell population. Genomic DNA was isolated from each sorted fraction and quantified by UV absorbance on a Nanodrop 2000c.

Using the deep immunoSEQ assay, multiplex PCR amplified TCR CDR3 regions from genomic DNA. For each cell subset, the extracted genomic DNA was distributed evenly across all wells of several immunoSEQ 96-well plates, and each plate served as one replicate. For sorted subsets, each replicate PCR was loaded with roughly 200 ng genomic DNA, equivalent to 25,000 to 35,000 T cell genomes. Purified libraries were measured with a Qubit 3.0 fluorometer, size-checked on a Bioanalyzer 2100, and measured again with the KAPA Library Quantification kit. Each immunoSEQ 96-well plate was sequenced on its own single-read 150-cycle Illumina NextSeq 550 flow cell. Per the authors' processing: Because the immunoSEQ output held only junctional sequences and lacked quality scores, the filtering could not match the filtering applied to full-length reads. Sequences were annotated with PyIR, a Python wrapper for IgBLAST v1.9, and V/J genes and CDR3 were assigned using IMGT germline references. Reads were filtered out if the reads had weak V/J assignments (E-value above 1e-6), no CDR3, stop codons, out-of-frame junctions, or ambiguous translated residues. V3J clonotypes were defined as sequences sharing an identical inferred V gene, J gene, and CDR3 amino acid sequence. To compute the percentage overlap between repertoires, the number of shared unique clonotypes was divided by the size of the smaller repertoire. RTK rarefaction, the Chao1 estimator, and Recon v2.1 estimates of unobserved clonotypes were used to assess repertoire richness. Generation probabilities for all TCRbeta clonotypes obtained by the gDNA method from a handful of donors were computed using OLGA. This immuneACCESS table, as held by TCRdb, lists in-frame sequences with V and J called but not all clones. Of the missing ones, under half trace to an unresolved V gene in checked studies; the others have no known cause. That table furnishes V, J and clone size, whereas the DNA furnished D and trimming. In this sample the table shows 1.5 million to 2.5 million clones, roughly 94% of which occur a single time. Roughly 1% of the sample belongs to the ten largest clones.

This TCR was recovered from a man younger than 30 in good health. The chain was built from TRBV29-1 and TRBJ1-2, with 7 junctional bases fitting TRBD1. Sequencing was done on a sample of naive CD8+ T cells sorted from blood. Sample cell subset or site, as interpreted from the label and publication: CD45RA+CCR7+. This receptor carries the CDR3 CSVGFRDRINYGYTF. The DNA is TGCAGCGTTGGGTTCCGGGACAGAATTAACTATGGCTACACCTTC.